Each of the 4 T cell receptor beta chains below was sequenced from the same sample in a study of shared clonotypes between healthy human individuals. This table comes from immunoSEQ multiplex PCR, and its TCRdb copy is limited to in-frame clones, with some not included. There are about 2.4 million clones in the sample; approximately 92% occur only once, and more than 0.12% lies in the top ten. The sample was naive CD4+ T cells sorted from blood. Subset noted: CD45RA+ positively selected. The receptors derive from a man aged 18 to 29 in good health.

The chain has TRBV27 and TRBJ2-1; TRBD1 matches at 10 bases. There are 16 residues in the CDR3. CDR1 is MNHEY, CDR2 SMNVEV, per germline (reference sequence). V lost 5 bases, J lost 4 bases, and 8 bases stayed unmatched. This chain's CDR3 is CASSGRQGARYNEQFF. In nucleotides, the CDR3 is TGTGCCAGCAGTGGACGACAGGGGGCGCGGTACAATGAGCAGTTCTTC.

The chain uses TRBV11-2 and TRBJ1-5, with 7 bases identical to TRBD1. V gave up 5 bases and J gave up 1 base; unmatched junction bases: 2. The length of the CDR3 is 14 residues. Looked up from germline, CDR1 is SGHAT and CDR2 is FQNNGV. The DNA of the CDR3 is TGTGCCAGCAGCACGGGACAGAGCAATCAGCCCCAGCATTTT. Encoded protein: CASSTGQSNQPQHF.

This chain connects TRBV10-2 to TRBJ2-4, with TRBD2 matching over 11 bases. V trimming: 8 bases; J trimming: 7 bases; junction bases outside the gene matches: 7. CDR1 WSHSY and CDR2 SAAADI come from the germline V gene. CDR3 size: 14 residues. The DNA for the CDR3 is TGCGCCAGCCAGCTAGCGGGGGGAGGGAACATTCAGTACTTC. It codes for CASQLAGGGNIQYF.

The genes are TRBV6-5 and TRBJ2-1; 9 nucleotides line up with TRBD2. Trimming cost V 4 bases and J 4 bases; bases outside gene matches: 2. The CDR3 consists of 14 residues. Germline loops: CDR1 MNHEY, CDR2 SVGAGI. CDR3 residues: CASSWREGYNEQFF. The DNA for the CDR3 is TGTGCCAGCAGTTGGCGGGAGGGGTACAATGAGCAGTTCTTC.